Sequencing of this TCR beta chain was carried out in a study of radiotherapy plus CTLA-4 blockade in lung cancer. Whole-study results and caveats: Clones of tumor-derived TCRs expanded in blood after radiotherapy plus ipilimumab. Early clonal dynamics of blood T cells, together with interferon-beta, were reported as the best response predictor.

Clones were read by immunoSEQ multiplex PCR, and TCRdb kept only the in-frame ones, dropping some. The sample holds some 120,000 clones; approximately 77% are singletons and the top ten take 2.5% to 3.5%. On this clone itself: The target antigen is unknown.

Deletions cut 4 bases from V and 3 bases from J, with 7 bases between. The CDR3 contains 13 residues. Per germline, CDR1 MGHDK and CDR2 SYGVNS. The clonotype comes from a human donor with non-small cell lung cancer that progressed on radiotherapy plus ipilimumab. Some clones in this sample may be carry-over from other donors' samples. The specimen was peripheral blood, collected from a patient treated with radiotherapy plus ipilimumab. The chain carries TRBV25-1 and TRBJ1-5; the D is unclear. The CDR3 loop reads CASSVGLNQPQHF. The CDR3 DNA reads as TGTGCCAGCAGTGTAGGACTCAATCAGCCCCAGCATTTT.